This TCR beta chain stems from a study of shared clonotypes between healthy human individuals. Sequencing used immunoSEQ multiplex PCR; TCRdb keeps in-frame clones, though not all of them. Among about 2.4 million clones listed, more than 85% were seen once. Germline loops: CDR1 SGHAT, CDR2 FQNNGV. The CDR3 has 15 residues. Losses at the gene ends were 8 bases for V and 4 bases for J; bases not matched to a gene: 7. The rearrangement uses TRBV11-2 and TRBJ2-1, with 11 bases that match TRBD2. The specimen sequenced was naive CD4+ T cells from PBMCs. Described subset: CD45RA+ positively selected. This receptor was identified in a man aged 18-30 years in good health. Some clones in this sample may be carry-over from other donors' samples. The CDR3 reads CASRETSGTYNEQFF. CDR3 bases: TGTGCCAGCCGGGAGACTAGCGGGACTTACAATGAGCAGTTCTTC. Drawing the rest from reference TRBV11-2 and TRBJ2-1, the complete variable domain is EAGVAQSPRYKIIEKRQSVAFWCNPISGHATLYWYQQILGQGPKLLIQFQNNGVVDDSQLPKDRFSAERLKGVDSTLKIQPAKLEDSAVYLCASRETSGTYNEQFFGPGTRLTVL.